This T cell receptor (beta chain) was documented in a study of CD8 T cells in Susac syndrome. The RNA input was 0.5 to 1 ug, and it was reverse transcribed with random hexamers. TCRdb reprocessed the immunoSEQ multiplex PCR reads via MiXCR and lists one record per CDR3 protein. Of roughly 180,000 distinct CDR3 sequences listed, around 95% are singletons. Sequencing used CD4+ T cells from PBMCs. The sequence was obtained from a human donor in good health.

CDR3 residues: CSAQPPTQADTQYF. In DNA, the CDR3 is TGCAGTGCCCAACCACCGACACAGGCGGATACGCAGTATTTT. The chain carries TRBV20-1 and TRBJ2-3; weak D call: TRBD1 (5 bases). This CDR3 has 14 residues. CDR1 and CDR2 from the germline V gene are DFQATT and SNEGSKA (reference sequence). With 6 bases removed from V and 6 bases from J, the gap between germline ends came to 19 bases.